The 32 T cell receptor beta chains given below trace back to one sample, sequenced in a study of shared clonotypes between healthy human individuals. Assay used: immunoSEQ multiplex PCR; TCRdb lists only in-frame clones, some missing. Here the sample spans about 1.5 million clones, roughly 98% being singletons. Sequencing was carried out using naive CD4+ T cells sorted from blood. Noted subset: CD45RA+ positively selected. The receptors here all came from a man aged 25 to 40 in good health.

With regard to this clone: Other DNA sequences of this sample code for an identical CDR3. This CDR3 reads CASSPGQGDNEQFF. The CDR3 bases are TGTGCCAGCAGCCCCGGACAGGGAGACAATGAGCAGTTCTTC. The chain recombines TRBV9 with TRBJ2-1; TRBD1 agrees at 8 bases. The V gene end was trimmed by 4 bases and the J gene end by 5 bases; junction bases not matched to a gene: 5. The germline V gene has CDR1 SGDLS and CDR2 YYNGEE. The CDR3 extends over 14 amino acids.

The gene calls are TRBV6-1 and TRBJ2-1, with D hard to call. Germline values: CDR1 MNHNS, CDR2 SASEGT. The CDR3 consists of 13 residues. Trimming shortened V by 10 bases and J by 4 bases, and 14 bases separated the two germline ends. The CDR3: CATSSTNYNEQFF. The CDR3 DNA is TGTGCCACTTCGAGTACTAATTACAATGAGCAGTTCTTC.

The chain carries TRBV7-9 and TRBJ1-3, with D hard to call. This CDR3 region has 19 residues. Germline V gene sequence: CDR1 SEHNR, CDR2 FQNEAQ (reference sequence). The V end lost 1 base, the J end lost 0 bases, and 19 bases lay between the germline ends. For the CDR3, the DNA is TGTGCCAGCAGCTTAGGGCAGAGAGCCTTACCCAGCTCTGGAAACACCATATATTTT. Translating it yields CASSLGQRALPSSGNTIYF.

This chain links TRBV9 with TRBJ2-1; 11 bases match TRBD1. V shed 8 bases, J shed 10 bases, and the junction held 11 bases outside the gene matches. The CDR3 is 14 residues long. The germline V gene has CDR1 SGDLS and CDR2 YYNGEE. CDR3 sequence reads: CASSGTGGYREQFF. The CDR3 coding sequence is TGTGCCAGTTCCGGGACAGGGGGTTATCGGGAGCAGTTCTTC.

V is TRBV7-7 and J is TRBJ2-7; TRBD1 aligns across 9 bases. The CDR3 loop spans 13 amino acids. The germline gives CDR1 SSHAT, CDR2 FNYEAQ (reference sequence). The CDR3 sequence is CASGKDRGGEQYF. CDR3 DNA: TGTGCATCGGGAAAGGACAGGGGTGGCGAGCAGTACTTC.

The chain couples TRBV6-5 to TRBJ2-7; D remains unclear. Germline loops: CDR1 MNHEY, CDR2 SVGAGI. The V end was cut by 6 bases, the J end by 0 bases, with 15 bases between. The CDR3 has 15 amino acids. CDR3 nucleotide sequence: TGTGCCAGCAGCCCCACCGCAGTAAACTCCTACGAGCAGTACTTC. It codes for CASSPTAVNSYEQYF.

This clone showed up just once. This rearrangement joins TRBV28 to TRBJ1-5; weak D call: TRBD1 (6 bases). The V and J ends lost 2 bases and 1 base respectively, with 12 bases between them. The CDR3 sequence is 16 residues long. Germline-derived CDR1 and CDR2 are MDHEN and SYDVKM. Written as DNA, the CDR3 is TGTGCCAGCAGTTTAGCGGCAGGGGCGAGCAATCAGCCCCAGCATTTT. Translating it yields CASSLAAGASNQPQHF.

The J gene is TRBJ1-4, the V gene TRBV6-5; 7 nucleotides align to TRBD1. This CDR3 comprises 14 residues. The germline CDR1 and CDR2 sequences are MNHEY and SVGAGI. Germline trimming cut 5 bases from V and 4 bases from J; bases unmatched to any gene: 4. The DNA for the CDR3 is TGTGCCAGCAGTACGACAGGGAGTAATGAAAAACTGTTTTTT. Protein: CASSTTGSNEKLFF.

This chain uses TRBV7-2 with TRBJ1-1, with 8 bases identical to TRBD1. Trimming removed 6 bases from V and 0 bases from J; junction bases left unmatched: 15. CDR1 and CDR2 from the germline V gene are SGHTA and FQGNSA. CDR3 length: 18 amino acids. The CDR3 reads CASRYGLPGGRMNTEAFF. In DNA form, the CDR3 reads TGTGCCAGCAGGTACGGCCTACCAGGGGGCCGGATGAACACTGAAGCTTTCTTT.

The V and J genes are TRBV9 and TRBJ1-2; D is perhaps TRBD1 (6 bases). The CDR3 has 14 residues. V dropped 1 base and J dropped 5 bases, with 12 bases sitting between them. Germline values: CDR1 SGDLS, CDR2 YYNGEE. CDR3 region: CASSVSPGDYGYTF. The CDR3 nucleotides read TGTGCCAGCAGCGTATCCCCAGGGGATTATGGCTACACCTTC. The full variable domain, rest sourced from reference TRBV9 and TRBJ1-2, is DSGVTQTPKHLITATGQRVTLRCSPRSGDLSVYWYQQSLDQGLQFLIQYYNGEERAKGNILERFSAQQFPDLHSELNLSSLELGDSALYFCASSVSPGDYGYTFGSGTRLTVV.

The rearrangement joins TRBV27 to TRBJ2-7; 10 bases match TRBD2. This CDR3 spans 14 amino acids. J lost 5 bases, V lost 7 bases, and 8 bases had no gene match. Germline V gene data show CDR1 as MNHEY and CDR2 as SMNVEV (reference sequence). For the CDR3, the DNA is TGTGCCAGCACACTGACTAGCGGGTTGGACGAGCAGTACTTC. Translation: CASTLTSGLDEQYF.

The V and J genes are TRBV5-1 and TRBJ1-1; D remains unclear. The CDR3 spans 16 residues. Germline V CDR1 and CDR2: SGHRS, YFSETQ. V lost 0 bases and J lost 0, with 12 bases in between. CDR3 in DNA: TGCGCCAGCAGCTTGGGACCAGTGGCTATGAACACTGAAGCTTTCTTT. Protein sequence: CASSLGPVAMNTEAFF.

The CDR3 DNA follows: TGTGCCAGTAGTATCTCGGAAACGAGCAATCAGCCCCAGCATTTT. Translation: CASSISETSNQPQHF. This chain joins TRBV19 and TRBJ1-5; D gene uncertain. Germline V gene data show CDR1 as LNHDA and CDR2 as SQIVND (reference sequence). The CDR3 has 15 residues. Trimming removed 3 bases at V and 1 base at J, with 10 bases between.

The sample holds one count of this clone. The genes are TRBV13 and TRBJ1-1; a weak D match, TRBD1 (5 bases). The CDR3 loop spans 15 amino acids. Germline V gene data show CDR1 as PRHDT and CDR2 as FYEKMQ (reference sequence). V lost 5 bases and J lost 0, with 13 bases in between. This CDR3 reads CASSNQQVVNTEAFF. CDR3 DNA sequence: TGTGCCAGCAGCAACCAACAGGTAGTGAACACTGAAGCTTTCTTT.

The chain recombines TRBV2 with TRBJ2-2, with 8 positions matching TRBD2. CDR1 and CDR2 from the germline V gene are SNHLY and FYNNEI. Losses at the gene ends were 0 bases for V and 5 bases for J; bases not matched to a gene: 8. There are 17 residues in the CDR3. DNA of the CDR3: TGTGCCAGCAGTGAAGCGTGGCGGACTAGCAGAACCGGGGAGCTGTTTTTT. As protein: CASSEAWRTSRTGELFF.

The CDR3 here is CSVDTGYTGELFF. CDR3 DNA: TGCAGCGTTGACACGGGCTACACCGGGGAGCTGTTTTTT. This chain joins TRBV29-1 and TRBJ2-2; D gene uncertain. This CDR3 has 13 residues. V was trimmed by 3 bases and J by 3 bases, leaving 8 bases between them. CDR1 is SQVTM, CDR2 ANQGSEA, per germline.

V is TRBV9 and J is TRBJ2-7; 8 bases match TRBD2. J gave up 4 bases and V 4 bases, and 10 bases lay outside the gene matches. Germline V lookup: CDR1 SGDLS, CDR2 YYNGEE. The CDR3 contains 15 residues. CDR3 protein: CASSKGLDRWYEQYF. CDR3 nucleotides: TGTGCCAGCAGCAAGGGACTAGATCGATGGTACGAGCAGTACTTC.

This clone has only one observation. The CDR3 here is CASSRTGGTPYGYTF. The CDR3 DNA reads TGTGCCAGCAGCCGAACCGGAGGGACACCATATGGCTACACCTTC. The chain uses TRBV7-9 and TRBJ1-2, with D possibly TRBD1 on 6 matching bases. V was pared by 5 bases and J by 5 bases, with 18 bases between. The germline V gene has CDR1 SEHNR and CDR2 FQNEAQ (reference sequence). The CDR3 spans 15 residues.

The rearrangement uses TRBV7-2 and TRBJ1-5; D possibly corresponds to TRBD1 (5 bases). This CDR3 is 12 amino acids long. V was cut by 8 bases and J by 8 bases, with 13 bases left in between. Germline V gene lookup returns CDR1 SGHTA and CDR2 FQGNSA. CDR3 DNA sequence: TGTGCCAGCGGGACGGGCCGCAAGCCCCAGCATTTT. Its translation is CASGTGRKPQHF. Combining the CDR3 with reference TRBV7-2 and TRBJ1-5 gives the whole variable domain GAGVSQSPSNKVTEKGKDVELRCDPISGHTALYWYRQSLGQGLEFLIYFQGNSAPDKSGLPSDRFSAERTGGSVSTLTIQRTQQEDSAVYLCASGTGRKPQHFGDGTRLSIL.

The rearrangement uses TRBV7-9 and TRBJ2-7, with 10 bases that match TRBD2. Per the germline V gene, CDR1 is SEHNR and CDR2 is FQNEAQ (reference sequence). The CDR3 totals 15 residues. The V segment lost 5 bases and the J segment 7 bases; nucleotides outside the gene matches: 11. CDR3 in DNA: TGTGCCAGCAGCGAATGGGCTAGCGGGAGCGGAGAGCAGTACTTC. It specifies CASSEWASGSGEQYF.

This clone was picked up one time. The chain has TRBV11-2 and TRBJ1-1; D call uncertain. CDR3 length: 14 amino acids. Trimming cost V 4 bases and J 5 bases, with 14 bases left between them. Germline V gives CDR1 SGHAT, CDR2 FQNNGV. CDR3 DNA: TGTGCCAGCAGCTCTATCAACATGGGTACTGAAGCTTTCTTT. This encodes CASSSINMGTEAFF.

The chain recombines TRBV5-1 with TRBJ2-2; a possible D gene is TRBD2 (5 bases). The germline gives CDR1 SGHRS, CDR2 YFSETQ. V lost 4 bases and J lost 6, with 10 bases in between. This CDR3 has 13 amino acids. CDR3: CASSLGSAGELFF. CDR3 coding DNA: TGCGCCAGCAGCCTGGGGAGTGCCGGGGAGCTGTTTTTT.

The gene calls are TRBV25-1 and TRBJ2-1; unclear D gene. This CDR3 has 17 residues. V shed 10 bases and J shed 8 bases, with 30 bases lying between them. Per germline, CDR1 MGHDK and CDR2 SYGVNS. CDR3 amino acids: CAKKVGKVVVLFDEQFF. The CDR3 DNA follows: TGTGCCAAGAAAGTTGGGAAGGTAGTAGTTCTTTTCGATGAGCAGTTCTTC.

The table lists this clone with a count of one. This same CDR3 is encoded by further DNA sequences in the sample. The genes are TRBV5-1 and TRBJ2-5, with D hard to call. Trimming cost V 0 bases and J 1 base, with 4 bases left between them. In germline, CDR1 is SGHRS, CDR2 YFSETQ. The CDR3 spans 13 residues. The CDR3: CASSLASQETQYF. Here the CDR3 DNA reads TGCGCCAGCAGCTTGGCAAGCCAAGAGACCCAGTACTTC.

This chain connects TRBV2 to TRBJ1-1; D not resolved. Germline CDR1 SNHLY, CDR2 FYNNEI. Trimming left V 4 bases short and J 0 bases short, with 9 bases between. This CDR3 region has 14 residues. The CDR3 sequence is CASSVYYMNTEAFF. DNA of the CDR3: TGTGCCAGCAGTGTTTACTACATGAACACTGAAGCTTTCTTT.

The rearrangement uses TRBV5-4 and TRBJ1-1; weak D call: TRBD1 (5 bases). The V gene's germline CDR1 is SGHNT and CDR2 YYREEE (reference sequence). The CDR3 has 15 amino acids. Trimming took off 4 bases at V and 7 bases at J, with 20 bases between the two ends. In nucleotides, the CDR3 is TGTGCCAGCAGCCCCACGGGGGGGGAACCGCGTGAAGCTTTCTTT. Its protein product is CASSPTGGEPREAFF.

This clone was observed a single time. The V and J genes are TRBV9 and TRBJ2-2; no firm D call. Looked up from germline, CDR1 is SGDLS and CDR2 is YYNGEE. Trimming shortened V by 2 bases and J by 6 bases, and 20 bases separated the two germline ends. The CDR3 consists of 17 residues. CDR3 sequence (DNA): TGTGCCAGCAGCGTCATTGACGTCACACGAGGTCCCGGGGAGCTGTTTTTT. This encodes CASSVIDVTRGPGELFF.

This chain joins TRBV7-9 and TRBJ1-4; weak D call: TRBD1 (5 bases). Deletions cut 3 bases from V and 8 bases from J, with 7 bases between. Germline V CDR1 and CDR2: SEHNR, FQNEAQ (reference sequence). The CDR3 totals 12 residues. The chain's CDR3 is CASSFQGEKLFF. CDR3 DNA sequence: TGTGCCAGCAGCTTCCAGGGAGAAAAACTGTTTTTT.

This clone came up once. This chain joins TRBV18 and TRBJ1-2; 8 bases align to TRBD1. This CDR3 contains 14 residues. Looked up from germline, CDR1 is KGHSH and CDR2 is LQKENI. Trimming removed 6 bases from V and 3 bases from J; junction bases left unmatched: 6. CDR3 DNA: TGTGCCAGCTCCCGACAGGGGATAGACTATGGCTACACCTTC. Translation gives CASSRQGIDYGYTF.

This chain links TRBV7-2 with TRBJ2-7; TRBD1 aligns across 7 bases. Germline CDR1 is SGHTA and CDR2 is FQGNSA. The CDR3 is 13 residues long. J gave up 4 bases and V 5 bases, and 5 bases lay outside the gene matches. The CDR3 loop reads CASSPDRVYEQYF. CDR3 nucleotides: TGTGCCAGCAGCCCTGACAGGGTATACGAGCAGTACTTC.

Points on this clone: One end of the junction is discordant with germline, which a read error may explain. The genes are TRBV28 and TRBJ1-1, with D possibly being TRBD1 (5 bases). Germline CDR1 and CDR2: MDHEN and SYDVKM. This CDR3 spans 11 amino acids. In DNA form, the CDR3 reads TGTGCCAGCAGTACGAACGGGGGACGGCGCTTT. Protein sequence: CASSTNGGRRF.

The chain is built from TRBV7-3 and TRBJ2-1; 10 bases agree with TRBD2. CDR1 is SGHTA, CDR2 FQGTGA, per germline. V trimming: 5 bases; J trimming: 7 bases; junction bases outside the gene matches: 8. The CDR3 is made up of 15 amino acids. Here the CDR3 reads CASSTTETSGNEQFF. The CDR3 DNA sequence: TGTGCCAGCAGCACAACCGAGACTAGCGGGAATGAGCAGTTCTTC.